The clone carrying this T cell receptor beta chain occurred a few times. Cells sorted as Tregs were CD4+, CD25+ and CD127-/low. V lost 2 bases and J lost 10, with 12 bases in between. The CDR3 runs 14 residues. Germline values: CDR1 SGHTA, CDR2 FQGNSA. From the 5' RACE reads, TCRdb called clonotypes with MiXCR, one entry per CDR3 protein. This sample carries more than 55,000 distinct CDR3 sequences, 20% of them seen once, and the ten largest clones take 2.5% to 4%. The chain combines TRBV7-2 with TRBJ1-6; the D gene is possibly TRBD1 (5 bases). The TCR sequence derives from a female donor with breast cancer. The sequenced sample was tumor-infiltrating Tregs sorted from the breast tumor. CDR3 protein: CASSLRGLWSPLHF. DNA of the CDR3: TGTGCCAGCAGCTTAAGGGGTTTGTGGTCACCCCTCCACTTT.